The 30 T cell receptor beta chains listed next were all sequenced from one sample in a study of blood T cell repertoires in COVID-19. The assay was immunoSEQ multiplex PCR, and TCRdb's table has in-frame clones only and misses some. This sample yields more than 300,000 clones, of which around 86% are seen a single time; around 1.7% belongs to the top ten. Sequenced material: peripheral blood. These receptors were collected from a woman aged 45-65 years with acute or convalescent COVID-19.

This sequence joins TRBV19 and TRBJ2-7; the D gene is possibly TRBD2 (6 bases). Trimming took off 5 bases at V and 0 bases at J, with 11 bases between the two ends. CDR1 and CDR2 (germline): LNHDA, SQIVND (reference sequence). The CDR3 consists of 14 residues. This chain's CDR3 is CASSLTGLSYEQYF. The CDR3 DNA sequence: TGTGCCAGTAGTCTTACGGGACTCTCCTACGAGCAGTACTTC.

This rearrangement joins TRBV28 to TRBJ2-7, with 9 bases identical to TRBD2. Germline V gene lookup returns CDR1 MDHEN and CDR2 SYDVKM. The junction had 5 bases not matched to a gene; V was cut back by 7 bases and J by 4 bases. CDR3 size: 13 residues. CDR3 loop: CASITSGSYEQYF. The DNA for the CDR3 is TGTGCCAGCATAACTAGCGGGTCTTACGAGCAGTACTTC. The whole variable domain, filled in from reference TRBV28 and TRBJ2-7, reads DVKVTQSSRYLVKRTGEKVFLECVQDMDHENMFWYRQDPGLGLRLIYFSYDVKMKEKGDIPEGYSVSREKKERFSLILESASTNQTSMYLCASITSGSYEQYFGPGTRLTVT.

V is TRBV7-2 and J is TRBJ2-5, with TRBD1 as a possible D gene (6 bases). This CDR3 has 13 residues. Trimming shortened V by 2 bases and J by 5 bases, and 9 bases separated the two germline ends. The V gene's germline CDR1 is SGHTA and CDR2 FQGNSA. The CDR3 sequence is CASSLLQGETQYF. CDR3 sequence (DNA): TGTGCCAGCAGCTTACTTCAGGGGGAGACCCAGTACTTC.

The chain carries TRBV5-1 and TRBJ2-7, with 7 bases aligning to TRBD1. This CDR3 has 16 residues. The germline V gene encodes CDR1 SGHRS and CDR2 YFSETQ. J gave up 2 bases and V 3 bases, and 11 bases lay outside the gene matches. The CDR3 protein is CASSWAETGITYEQYF. CDR3 DNA sequence: TGCGCCAGCAGCTGGGCCGAGACAGGGATCACCTACGAGCAGTACTTC.

The chain has TRBV7-9 and TRBJ2-3, with D unresolved. The CDR3 spans 16 residues. Trimming shortened V by 0 bases and J by 0 bases, and 10 bases separated the two germline ends. CDR1 and CDR2 from the germline V gene are SEHNR and FQNEAQ (reference sequence). This CDR3 reads CASSLAVRLSTDTQYF. The CDR3 bases are TGTGCCAGCAGCTTAGCTGTGCGGCTGAGCACAGATACGCAGTATTTT.

The chain has TRBV30 and TRBJ2-3; possibly TRBD2 for D (6 bases). Trimming left V 8 bases short and J 0 bases short, with 6 bases between. The CDR3 is 11 amino acids. Per germline, CDR1 GTSNPN and CDR2 SVGIG (reference sequence). The CDR3 loop reads CAAGSTDTQYF. In DNA form, the CDR3 reads TGTGCCGCGGGGAGCACAGATACGCAGTATTTT.

The chain employs TRBV5-1 and TRBJ2-7, with D perhaps matching TRBD1 (5 bases). Germline lookup yields CDR1 SGHRS and CDR2 YFSETQ. The V and J ends lost 4 bases and 3 bases respectively, with 11 bases between them. The CDR3 consists of 13 residues. The CDR3 loop reads CASSLRTNYEQYF. In nucleotides, the CDR3 is TGCGCCAGCAGCCTCCGGACAAACTACGAGCAGTACTTC.

The CDR3 protein is CASSAGTGAYEQYF. The CDR3 DNA sequence: TGTGCCAGTAGCGCCGGGACAGGAGCCTACGAGCAGTACTTC. The V gene is TRBV19, the J gene TRBJ2-7; 8 bases align to TRBD1. Trimming cost V 6 bases and J 2 bases; bases outside gene matches: 6. The CDR3 has 14 residues. Germline CDR1 reads LNHDA; CDR2 reads SQIVND (reference sequence).

The chain couples TRBV14 to TRBJ2-1, with D tentatively TRBD2 (6 bases). V was cut by 2 bases and J by 3 bases, with 17 bases left in between. The germline gives CDR1 SGHDN, CDR2 FVKESK. The CDR3 contains 17 residues. The CDR3 nucleotides read TGTGCCAGCAGCCAAAAGAGCGCCGGGACTCTCTACAATGAGCAGTTCTTC. The encoded protein is CASSQKSAGTLYNEQFF.

The chain has TRBV7-2 and TRBJ1-4; 7 nucleotides line up with TRBD1. The CDR3 length is 14 residues. Germline values: CDR1 SGHTA, CDR2 FQGNSA. Trimming cost V 5 bases and J 8 bases; bases outside gene matches: 8. The CDR3 region has the DNA TGTGCCAGCAGCCCCGGGGTGGACAGGGAAAAACTGTTTTTT. As protein: CASSPGVDREKLFF.

This clone came up a few times. The chain uses TRBV6-5 and TRBJ1-1; D remains ambiguous. V was trimmed by 2 bases and J by 3 bases, leaving 13 bases between them. Germline assignment: CDR1 MNHEY and CDR2 SVGAGI. The CDR3 runs 15 residues. DNA for the CDR3: TGTGCCAGCAGTTACCCGGGTGGTAGGCACACTGAAGCTTTCTTT. It codes for CASSYPGGRHTEAFF.

The chain joins TRBV7-2 to TRBJ2-7; 8 nucleotides line up with TRBD2. The CDR3 runs 15 residues. Trimming removed 4 bases from V and 0 bases from J; junction bases left unmatched: 5. Germline V gene sequence: CDR1 SGHTA, CDR2 FQGNSA. The CDR3 DNA is TGTGCCAGCAGCTCGGTAGCGGGGAACTCCTACGAGCAGTACTTC. Translating gives CASSSVAGNSYEQYF.

V usage is TRBV19 and J usage is TRBJ1-1; D not resolved. CDR1 is LNHDA and CDR2 is SQIVND in the germline V gene (reference sequence). CDR3 length: 16 amino acids. V lost 5 bases and J lost 4, with 20 bases in between. The CDR3 DNA reads as TGTGCCAGTAGTTACGAACGTCGAGTAGAGTTCACTGAAGCTTTCTTT. This gives the protein CASSYERRVEFTEAFF. Drawing the rest from reference TRBV19 and TRBJ1-1, the complete variable domain is DGGITQSPKYLFRKEGQNVTLSCEQNLNHDAMYWYRQDPGQGLRLIYYSQIVNDFQKGDIAEGYSVSREKKESFPLTVTSAQKNPTAFYLCASSYERRVEFTEAFFGQGTRLTVV.

The chain employs TRBV15 and TRBJ1-2, with TRBD1 matching over 8 bases. CDR3 length: 16 amino acids. Germline V gene data show CDR1 as LNHNV and CDR2 as YYDKDF (reference sequence). J was trimmed by 1 base and V by 5 bases; bases with no gene match: 9. The CDR3 DNA is TGTGCCACCAGCCGATCCGGGACAGGCCTTAACTATGGCTACACCTTC. Its protein is CATSRSGTGLNYGYTF.

The chain joins TRBV5-1 to TRBJ2-7; tentative D call: TRBD2 (6 bases). CDR1 and CDR2 (germline): SGHRS, YFSETQ. V gave up 7 bases and J gave up 7 bases, with 21 bases separating them. The CDR3 contains 14 residues. CDR3 nucleotides: TGCGCCAGCGGTTTGACGGGACTGACTAATGAGCAGTACTTC. Translating it yields CASGLTGLTNEQYF.

This clone was observed once. V usage is TRBV30 and J usage is TRBJ2-3; a weak D match, TRBD2 (5 bases). The CDR3 runs 13 residues. Germline V gives CDR1 GTSNPN, CDR2 SVGIG (reference sequence). Trimming took off 2 bases at V and 6 bases at J, with 12 bases between the two ends. This CDR3 reads CAWSIAGRDTQYF. The CDR3 nucleotides are TGTGCCTGGAGTATTGCGGGCAGGGATACGCAGTATTTT.

The chain carries TRBV2 and TRBJ2-1; 11 bases line up with TRBD2. V shed 6 bases, J shed 2 bases, and the junction held 3 bases outside the gene matches. There are 15 residues in the CDR3. The V gene's germline CDR1 is SNHLY and CDR2 FYNNEI. The DNA for the CDR3 is TGTGCCAGCAGAGGACTAGCGGGCCCCTACAATGAGCAGTTCTTC. Translation gives CASRGLAGPYNEQFF. Full variable domain (outside the CDR3, taken from reference TRBV2 and TRBJ2-1): EPEVTQTPSHQVTQMGQEVILRCVPISNHLYFYWYRQILGQKVEFLVSFYNNEISEKSEIFDDQFSVERPDGSNFTLKIRSTKLEDSAMYFCASRGLAGPYNEQFFGPGTRLTVL.

This clone occurred once. The rearrangement links TRBV30 to TRBJ1-1; 7 bases align to TRBD1. Trimming took 0 bases from V and 1 from J; bases not matched to a gene: 8. The CDR3 covers 16 residues. Germline lookup yields CDR1 GTSNPN and CDR2 SVGIG (reference sequence). The CDR3: CAWSVLGGAGNTEAFF. Here the CDR3 DNA reads TGTGCCTGGAGTGTCCTAGGGGGCGCCGGGAACACTGAAGCTTTCTTT.

This clone has only one observation. This sequence joins TRBV6-4 and TRBJ1-2; 7 bases line up with TRBD1. This CDR3 region has 16 residues. V dropped 5 bases and J dropped 3; count of bases not matched to a gene: 12. CDR1 MRHNA and CDR2 SNTAGT come from the germline V gene. The CDR3 loop reads CASSLPVDRVDYGYTF. CDR3 nucleotide sequence: TGTGCCAGCAGTCTTCCGGTAGACAGGGTTGACTATGGCTACACCTTC.

As for this clone: An end of the junction does not agree with germline; a read error may underlie this. The rearrangement uses TRBV2 and TRBJ1-5, with 8 bases aligning to TRBD1. The CDR3 has 15 residues. Germline V gene lookup returns CDR1 SNHLY and CDR2 FYNNEI. Here the CDR3 DNA reads TGTGCCAGCAGCGAAGGACAGGGAGGCGGTCAGCCCCAGCATTTT. It translates to CASSEGQGGGQPQHF.

V usage is TRBV14 and J usage is TRBJ2-2; 14 bases fit TRBD2. There are 18 residues in the CDR3. The V and J ends lost 0 bases and 6 bases, in that order; junction bases with no gene match: 6. The germline gives CDR1 SGHDN, CDR2 FVKESK. The CDR3 reads CASSQDTGLAGVPGELFF. Here the CDR3 DNA reads TGTGCCAGCAGCCAAGATACGGGACTAGCGGGAGTTCCCGGGGAGCTGTTTTTT.

The chain links TRBV11-1 to TRBJ2-3; a possible D gene is TRBD2 (7 bases). Trimming pared 5 bases from V and 1 base from J, leaving 16 bases between. Germline-derived CDR1 and CDR2 are SGHAT and FQDESV (reference sequence). The CDR3 is 16 residues long. The CDR3 DNA is TGTGCCAGCAGCCCCGGGGGCGGGAGAGGCACAGATACGCAGTATTTT. Protein product: CASSPGGGRGTDTQYF.

The rearrangement joins TRBV10-3 to TRBJ2-7; the D gene is possibly TRBD1 (5 bases). The CDR3 is 12 amino acids. Per the germline V gene, CDR1 is ENHRY and CDR2 is SYGVKD. V was trimmed by 4 bases and J by 5 bases, leaving 9 bases between them. CDR3 sequence reads: CAISVGDNEQYF. The CDR3 DNA reads as TGTGCCATCAGTGTAGGGGATAACGAGCAGTACTTC.

In DNA, the CDR3 is TGTGCCAGCAGCCCCGGGACAGGGGGCCTCAGTGAAAAACTGTTTTTT. Residues: CASSPGTGGLSEKLFF. The chain uses TRBV11-3 and TRBJ1-4, with TRBD1 matching 12 bases. In germline, CDR1 is SGHNT, CDR2 YENEEA. The V segment lost 5 bases and the J segment 7 bases; nucleotides outside the gene matches: 8. The CDR3 loop spans 16 amino acids.

The V call is TRBV28, the J call TRBJ2-2, with 8 nucleotides matching TRBD2. The V gene end was trimmed by 2 bases and the J gene end by 4 bases; junction bases not matched to a gene: 6. There are 16 residues in the CDR3. Germline V lookup: CDR1 MDHEN, CDR2 SYDVKM. The CDR3 region is CASSLAGGGSTGELFF. In nucleotides, the CDR3 is TGTGCCAGCAGTTTAGCGGGGGGCGGGAGCACCGGGGAGCTGTTTTTT.

The chain links TRBV7-2 to TRBJ2-7; no reliable D call. This CDR3 is built from 13 residues. Between the trimmed V and J ends, which lost 4 bases and 4 bases, there was a span of 11 bases. The germline CDR1 and CDR2 sequences are SGHTA and FQGNSA. The CDR3 here is CASSSSAPYEQYF. The CDR3 coding sequence is TGTGCCAGCAGCTCGAGTGCCCCTTACGAGCAGTACTTC.

This clone occurred once. The chain is built from TRBV27 and TRBJ2-7, with TRBD1 matching 9 bases. The CDR3 is 15 amino acids. CDR1 is MNHEY and CDR2 is SMNVEV in the germline V gene (reference sequence). V was clipped by 1 base and J by 3 bases; unmatched bases: 4. The CDR3 DNA follows: TGTGCCAGCAGTTTATACGTGACAGGGGGCTACGAGCAGTACTTC. Its protein is CASSLYVTGGYEQYF.

CDR3 sequence (DNA): TGTGCCAGCAGCGGAGGACAGGGACAGTTGGAGACCCAGTACTTC. This translates into CASSGGQGQLETQYF. The chain joins TRBV9 to TRBJ2-5; TRBD1 matches at 8 bases. V lost 3 bases, J lost 5 bases, and 9 bases stayed unmatched. The CDR3 is made up of 15 amino acids. The germline V gene has CDR1 SGDLS and CDR2 YYNGEE.

The V and J genes are TRBV5-1 and TRBJ2-2; weak D call: TRBD2 (5 bases). Germline assignment: CDR1 SGHRS and CDR2 YFSETQ. V was pared by 4 bases and J by 6 bases, with 13 bases between. The CDR3 is 14 residues long. In nucleotides, the CDR3 is TGCGCCAGCAGCCCGAGGGTGGGAGCCGGGGAGCTGTTTTTT. This translates into CASSPRVGAGELFF.

This chain connects TRBV7-2 to TRBJ2-1, with TRBD1 matching 7 bases. The CDR3 has 15 residues. Trimming took 5 bases from V and 4 from J; bases not matched to a gene: 8. Germline loops: CDR1 SGHTA, CDR2 FQGNSA. The CDR3 DNA follows: TGTGCCAGCAGCCCAACCGGGACAGTTTACAATGAGCAGTTCTTC. Protein: CASSPTGTVYNEQFF.